The 14 T cell receptor beta chains presented below share a single source sample, sequenced in a study of Ad26.COV2.S vaccination and SARS-CoV-2 variants. Here immunoSEQ multiplex PCR was the method, and the copy in TCRdb shows in-frame clones only, minus some. The sample shows 300,000 to 350,000 clones, approximately 86% of them seen only once. Noted treatment: over 15 received Ad26.COV2.S at low or high dose, single or two shots; about 5 received placebo; per-sample allocation not given. It was on day 63 after the first vaccine or placebo injection that samples were taken. The source was peripheral blood, collected in a trial of Ad26.COV2.S vaccine versus placebo. These receptors were collected from a person between 18 and 65 years old who received the Ad26.COV2.S COVID-19 vaccine or a placebo.

The chain combines TRBV7-2 with TRBJ2-7; no clear D. Trimming took off 3 bases at V and 4 bases at J, with 7 bases between the two ends. Germline-derived CDR1 and CDR2 are SGHTA and FQGNSA. There are 12 residues in the CDR3. Here the CDR3 DNA reads TGTGCCAGCAGCTTCGACGGGTACGAGCAGTACTTC. Translated, it gives CASSFDGYEQYF.

The table lists this clone with a count of one. The chain carries TRBV5-6 and TRBJ2-7; 7 positions match TRBD1. Germline V gene sequence: CDR1 SGHDT, CDR2 YYEEEE. This CDR3 is 14 amino acids long. V shed 1 base and J 6 bases; nucleotides not matched to a gene: 7. The CDR3 coding sequence is TGTGCCAGCAGCTTGTTTCGGACAGGAGGCGAGCAGTACTTC. Translating gives CASSLFRTGGEQYF.

This rearrangement joins TRBV3-1 (or the pseudogene TRBV3-2) to TRBJ1-3; D is perhaps TRBD1 (5 bases). Germline CDR1 reads LGHDT; CDR2 reads YNNKEL (reference sequence). Trimming left V 0 bases short and J 4 bases short, with 13 bases between. CDR3 length: 16 amino acids. The CDR3 nucleotides read TGTGCCAGCAGCCAAGATCTGGGCCAGGGCGGAAACACCATATATTTT. As protein: CASSQDLGQGGNTIYF.

In its sample, this clone was seen a few times. CDR3 sequence (DNA): TGTGCCAGCAGCAGGGCGGCCTTCACAGATACGCAGTATTTT. Protein: CASSRAAFTDTQYF. The V call is TRBV11-2, the J call TRBJ2-3; D unresolved. The V gene's germline CDR1 is SGHAT and CDR2 FQNNGV. The V end was cut by 5 bases, the J end by 2 bases, with 11 bases between. There are 14 residues in the CDR3.

This chain connects TRBV18 to TRBJ1-1, with TRBD1 matching over 8 bases. The CDR3 totals 15 residues. The J segment lost 4 bases and the V segment lost 2 bases, leaving 6 bases of the junction unmatched. CDR1 KGHSH and CDR2 LQKENI come from the germline V gene. CDR3 residues: CASSPNRGDGTEAFF. In nucleotides, the CDR3 is TGTGCCAGCTCACCAAACAGGGGGGACGGCACTGAAGCTTTCTTT.

The count of this clone is one. V usage is TRBV2 and J usage is TRBJ2-7, with 9 bases fitting TRBD1. From germline, CDR1 is SNHLY and CDR2 FYNNEI. The CDR3 is 14 residues long. Germline trimming cut 6 bases from V and 0 bases from J; bases unmatched to any gene: 3. Here the CDR3 DNA reads TGTGCCAGCAGAAGACAGGGGGACTCCTACGAGCAGTACTTC. It codes for CASRRQGDSYEQYF.

The rearrangement joins TRBV4-3 to TRBJ1-3; unclear D gene. CDR1 is LGHNA, CDR2 YSLEER, per germline. Trimming removed 1 base from V and 0 bases from J, with 4 bases in between. This CDR3 region has 14 residues. CDR3: CASSQGISGNTIYF. CDR3 bases: TGCGCCAGCAGCCAAGGGATCTCTGGAAACACCATATATTTT.

The J gene is TRBJ1-2, the V gene TRBV4-1; D perhaps matches TRBD1 (5 bases). CDR3 length equals 15 residues. Germline lookup yields CDR1 MGHRA and CDR2 YSYEKL. The V and J ends lost 0 bases and 4 bases respectively, with 12 bases between them. The CDR3, as DNA: TGCGCCAGCAGCCAAGAGGGCAGGGAAGGCTATGGCTACACCTTC. Its protein is CASSQEGREGYGYTF.

The chain carries TRBV19 and TRBJ2-1, with D possibly being TRBD2 (5 bases). The CDR3 contains 14 residues. Germline values: CDR1 LNHDA, CDR2 SQIVND (reference sequence). V was trimmed by 8 bases and J by 0 bases, leaving 11 bases between them. The CDR3 nucleotides are TGTGCCAGTTCCGAGGGCTACTCCTACAATGAGCAGTTCTTC. Translating it yields CASSEGYSYNEQFF.

The CDR3 sequence is CASSLMSGAPRTDTQYF. In nucleotides, the CDR3 is TGTGCCAGCAGCTTGATGAGCGGGGCCCCCCGCACAGATACGCAGTATTTT. The chain links TRBV7-2 to TRBJ2-3, with 7 bases matching TRBD2. Germline-derived CDR1 and CDR2 are SGHTA and FQGNSA. The CDR3 spans 17 residues. Trimming cost V 3 bases and J 1 base; bases outside gene matches: 10.

On this clone: The germline gene is not matched at one end of the junction; a read error may be the cause. J is TRBJ1-2 and V is TRBV29-1; D possibly corresponds to TRBD1 (6 bases). The CDR3 consists of 11 residues. Per germline, CDR1 SQVTM and CDR2 ANQGSEA. Here the CDR3 reads CSVDVREGGSF. CDR3 sequence (DNA): TGCAGCGTTGACGTACGGGAGGGGGGCTCCTTC.

The rearrangement uses TRBV4-1 and TRBJ2-7; TRBD1 or TRBD2 may be the D gene (5 bases each). The germline V gene encodes CDR1 MGHRA and CDR2 YSYEKL. The V end lost 5 bases, the J end lost 3 bases, and 17 bases lay between the germline ends. This CDR3 is built from 15 residues. The CDR3 DNA is TGCGCCAGCAGCGCACCGGGACGGACTGACTACGAGCAGTACTTC. This translates into CASSAPGRTDYEQYF.

This rearrangement joins TRBV18 to TRBJ2-1, with D hard to call. Trimming cost V 10 bases and J 7 bases, with 23 bases left between them. The CDR3 sequence is 15 residues long. The germline V gene has CDR1 KGHSH and CDR2 LQKENI. CDR3 sequence: CATNKNTARSNEQFF. CDR3 bases: TGTGCCACAAATAAAAACACGGCGAGGTCGAATGAGCAGTTCTTC.

CDR3 residues: CASSLIPGGESGYTF. The CDR3, as DNA: TGCGCCAGCAGCTTGATTCCAGGGGGGGAATCTGGCTACACCTTC. The chain couples TRBV5-1 to TRBJ1-2, with 7 bases that match TRBD1. CDR1 SGHRS and CDR2 YFSETQ come from the germline V gene. Losses at the gene ends were 1 base for V and 7 bases for J; bases not matched to a gene: 10. The CDR3 consists of 15 residues.